A selection of T cell receptor beta chains follows, all from one sample in a study of a mutant IDH1 vaccine in newly diagnosed glioma. Only in-frame clones appear in the TCRdb table, and some are missing; sequencing was by immunoSEQ multiplex PCR. The sample includes 50,000 to 65,000 clones, roughly 80% of them seen just once. Sequencing was performed on PBMCs, taken from a glioma patient treated with radiotherapy, temozolomide or both. Every receptor here comes from a man in his late teens or twenties with glioma. The CDR3 runs from the conserved cysteine through the conserved F or W. D genes are given only for firm matches. The size of a clone is reported for some rows only, either as once, few or many, or as a class for expanded clones.

TRBV30	TRBD1	few	TRBJ1-1	CAWSEYRGQNTEAFF	TGTGCCTGGAGTGAGTACAGGGGGCAGAACACTGAAGCTTTCTTT
TRBV4-1	NA	NA	TRBJ1-1	CASSQAPRGRYAEAFF	TGCGCCAGCAGCCAAGCCCCGCGAGGGAGGTATGCTGAAGCTTTCTTT
TRBV6-5	NA	once	TRBJ1-2	CASSAAGRGHGYTF	TGTGCCAGCAGCGCGGCGGGGCGGGGCCATGGCTACACCTTC
TRBV11-3	NA	NA	TRBJ1-1	CASSLSMNTEAFF	TGTGCCAGCAGCTTATCAATGAACACTGAAGCTTTCTTT
TRBV28	NA	NA	TRBJ1-5	CASTGPSNQPQHF	TGTGCCAGCACAGGGCCCTCCAATCAGCCCCAGCATTTT
TRBV7-2	NA	NA	TRBJ1-1	CASSLPAGRTNTEAFF	TGTGCCAGCAGCTTACCCGCCGGACGGACGAACACTGAAGCTTTCTTT
TRBV19	TRBD2	NA	TRBJ2-1	CASTKAGVGNEQFF	TGTGCCAGTACCAAAGCGGGAGTGGGCAATGAGCAGTTCTTC
TRBV9	NA	few	TRBJ1-1	CASSVTGSSREAFF	TGTGCCAGCAGCGTAACCGGAAGTTCAAGGGAAGCTTTCTTT
TRBV29-1	NA	NA	TRBJ1-1	CTATTMNTEAFF	TGCACCGCGACAACTATGAACACTGAAGCTTTCTTT
TRBV2	TRBD1	NA	TRBJ1-2	CASSADRANGYTF	TGTGCCAGCAGTGCCGACAGGGCCAATGGCTACACCTTC
TRBV6-4	NA	NA	TRBJ2-5	CASSAGGGQETQYF	TGTGCCAGCAGCGCCGGGGGAGGACAAGAGACCCAGTACTTC
TRBV7-9	NA	NA	TRBJ2-1	CASSLVERLEQFF	TGTGCCAGCAGCTTAGTAGAGAGACTAGAACAGTTCTTC
TRBV7-9	TRBD1	few	TRBJ2-1	CASSPTLTGAGGNEQFF	TGTGCCAGCAGCCCTACCTTGACAGGGGCAGGCGGCAATGAGCAGTTCTTC
TRBV6-5	NA	NA	TRBJ2-2	CASSSGRQGLSGELFF	TGTGCCAGCAGTTCCGGACGCCAGGGGTTGTCCGGGGAGCTGTTTTTT
TRBV7-8	TRBD1	once	TRBJ1-2	CASSTDRVRGYTF	TGTGCCAGCAGCACAGACAGGGTGCGTGGCTACACCTTC
TRBV30	NA	once	TRBJ1-2	CAWSSTGTGYTF	TGTGCCTGGAGTAGCACAGGGACTGGCTACACCTTC
TRBV7-8	NA	NA	TRBJ2-5	CASSQVQLQETQYF	TGTGCCAGCAGCCAGGTTCAGCTCCAAGAGACCCAGTACTTC
TRBV7-7	TRBD1	NA	TRBJ1-3	CASSLGTGGGNTIYF	TGTGCTAGCAGCTTAGGGACAGGCGGTGGAAACACCATATATTTT
TRBV6-5	TRBD2	NA	TRBJ2-5	CASRGLAAETQYF	TGTGCCAGCAGGGGACTAGCCGCTGAGACCCAGTACTTC
TRBV4-1	NA	NA	TRBJ1-6	CASREGILELRSPLHF	TGCGCCAGCCGGGAGGGGATTCTGGAGCTGAGGTCACCCCTCCACTTT
TRBV6-5	TRBD1	NA	TRBJ2-2	CASRPTGTGHRELFF	TGTGCCAGCAGACCCACAGGGACAGGCCACCGGGAGCTGTTTTTT
TRBV5-1	TRBD1	NA	TRBJ1-4	CASRSGTGGEREKLFF	TGCGCCAGCAGGTCCGGGACAGGGGGCGAAAGGGAAAAACTGTTTTTT
TRBV27	NA	NA	TRBJ1-6	CASSLGHSPLHF	TGTGCCAGCAGTTTAGGGCATTCACCCCTCCACTTT
TRBV9	NA	NA	TRBJ2-1	CASSVALHPPEQFF	TGTGCCAGCAGCGTAGCTCTACACCCGCCTGAGCAGTTCTTC
TRBV7-2	NA	NA	TRBJ2-7	CASSRQDSWQYF	TGTGCCAGCAGCCGACAGGACAGTTGGCAGTACTTC
TRBV29-1	NA	few	TRBJ1-4	CSVELGGEKLFF	TGCAGCGTTGAATTAGGGGGAGAAAAACTGTTTTTT
TRBV4-3	NA	few	TRBJ2-7	CASSQDRGGGNEQYF	TGCGCCAGCAGCCAAGACCGCGGGGGCGGGAACGAGCAGTACTTC
TRBV2	TRBD1	NA	TRBJ2-7	CASRTGTVSPYEQYF	TGTGCCAGCCGTACCGGGACAGTGTCCCCCTACGAGCAGTACTTC
TRBV30	NA	few	TRBJ1-1	CAWSVTEHTEAFF	TGTGCCTGGAGTGTTACGGAACACACTGAAGCTTTCTTT
TRBV5-1	NA	NA	TRBJ2-2	CASMRGGELFF	TGCGCCAGCATGCGGGGTGGGGAGCTGTTTTTT
TRBV7-8	TRBD1	NA	TRBJ1-1	CASSERQGTEAFF	TGTGCCAGCAGCGAAAGACAGGGGACTGAAGCTTTCTTT